This T cell receptor (beta chain) was recorded in a study of cytomegalovirus exposure and HLA in healthy donors (dated by TCRdb to about 2017). For the study in its entirety: According to an earlier analysis of 587 of the donors, 150 million to 200 million T cells yielded over 100 million unique TCR beta sequences and about 300 Gb of sequence data. On average, 235,054 unique TCR beta nucleotide sequences were sequenced per donor among 300 to 500 genotyped donors of the cohort, with roughly 18% of those sequences being non-productive. Class I and class II HLA loci were covered by the typing at four-digit resolution. A later genetic analysis took genome-wide SNP genotypes for about three fifths of the roughly 670 donors and used that subset as a discovery cohort. Roughly five DR-DQ haplotypes were handled as single units for association and clustering, since linkage in the cohort was strong. The T cell repertoires of around 670 subjects were profiled by immunosequencing and related to cytomegalovirus serostatus. An early release covering about 600 HLA-typed donors comprised 250 to 350 gigabases of sequencing data and around 85 million unique TCR sequences. All discovery cohort repertoires had been generated using a single sequencing platform. The aim of the study was to test whether cataloging public T cell receptors could identify signatures of past pathogen exposure. Besides the first cohort of more than 650 subjects, a separate validation cohort made up of over 95 different subjects was used. Typing coverage differed by locus: A, B, C, DRB1 and DQB1 were typed in roughly 629-630 donors, DQA1 in about 500, DPA1 in some 570, and DPB1 in just under 490. The genetic ancestry cluster associated with self-reported Caucasian donors included around 76% of the 398 genotyped donors. Rather than drawing on any new phenotypic data, the later analysis identified candidate immune exposures from TCR beta sequences and the way those sequences occurred across donors. To predict cytomegalovirus infection status, the study combined high-throughput TCR immunosequencing, statistical association of individual TCRs with disease status, and machine learning. Donor age, sex, ethnicity and CMV serostatus were collected together with the repertoire data. In a later analysis, previously published TCR beta repertoires from 550 to 700 donors were re-analyzed and high-resolution HLA genotyping was added so that TCR occurrence patterns could be studied. An earlier analysis of fewer than 750 of the donors used high-throughput TCR beta sequencing to judge whether each TCR beta V gene segment behaved as functional or pseudogenic. Results the study describes overall, beyond this receptor: A further reported finding was that TCR beta sequences accurately predicted the HLA-A and HLA-B alleles for most subjects in the first cohort. Correlated functional status among segregating V segments might be attributable to linkage disequilibrium, but an unknown experimental factor could not be ruled out. Because the 87-base-pair reads could not distinguish some IMGT-functional V segments, including TRBV6-2 and TRBV6-3, those segments were excluded. Roughly 17 rarely observed V segments, including chromosome 9 orphons, were excluded from the earlier analysis of some 590 of the donors because counts were too low. Compared with the approximately 720-donor mean, donors in an Asian-associated ancestry cluster had fewer N-insertions in productive TCRs, according to a later genetic analysis. In a later analysis, HLA-associated TCR beta chains were found to be more clonally expanded and to have lower generation probabilities than equally common non-associated chains. The cohort was sequenced for TCR beta chains only, and without alpha or paired-chain data the features that could be detected were limited. Because HLA typing was missing for some donors at each locus, association tests included only the typed subset. Most CMV-associated TCR beta chains appeared to be HLA-restricted in a later analysis, and the HLA associations seemed to be driven largely by CMV exposure. When HLA alleles, especially DR and DQ, strongly co-occurred, attributing TCR associations to individual alleles was difficult. A later genetic analysis associated a missense DCLRE1C variant with V-gene and J-gene trimming of TCR beta chains, and an independent cohort replicated the association. Broadly in line with IMGT annotations, most TCR beta V segments showed up in productive rearrangements about 87% or about 30% of the time in an earlier analysis of around 550 of the donors. It was suggested by the authors that the approach could potentially be generalized to other disease states and immunological phenotypes. Cytomegalovirus status was reported to be diagnosed by the classifier with high specificity and sensitivity in both the original and validation cohorts. For the cohort, immune exposure information was limited to CMV serostatus. A few of the identified cytomegalovirus-associated TCR beta chains were confirmed in vitro to be specific for cytomegalovirus antigens. Most TCR sequences were observed very rarely across donors, whereas some public TCRs were present in many individuals. Several of the top co-occurrence clusters appeared to be linked to parvovirus B19, influenza, CMV and Epstein-Barr virus, according to a later analysis. A later analysis associated approximately 17,000 TCR beta sequences with specific HLA alleles at a false discovery rate of 0.05. A cluster of highly shared sequence variants was judged likely to represent a technical artifact of the sequencing pipeline. A later analysis found that TCR association rates varied across HLA loci, with DRB1 alleles showing the most associated TCRs and HLA-C alleles the fewest. In the study, some 160 TCR beta chains were listed as associated with cytomegalovirus. Sequencing depth was assumed to be roughly uniform across donors in the presence/absence analyses, though that assumption may not hold.

Library construction relied on the immunoSEQ multiplex PCR assay. For the multiplex PCR, a mixture combining 60 forward primers for TCR Vbeta segments and 13 reverse primers for TCR Jbeta segments was used. A multiplex PCR assay on genomic DNA amplified the CDR3 region of rearranged TCR beta genes. Amplified TCR beta libraries were sequenced as 87-base-pair reads on the Illumina HiSeq System. The paper's data handling went like this. A later analysis counted 75 million to 100 million unique TCR beta chains across the approximately 700 repertoires, and about 10 million of these chains were shared by at least two donors. Raw reads were error-corrected and collapsed into unique sequences with a nearest-neighbor algorithm that merged closely related sequences to remove PCR and sequencing errors. Alignment of CDR3 sequences to IMGT reference sequences was used to assign V, D and J gene segments. For a sequence to be retained, a match of at least six nucleotides was required to both a V gene segment and a J gene segment. Rearrangements were classified as productive when the CDR3 lacked stop codons and remained in frame with V and J, and all other rearrangements were classified as non-productive. CDR3 was defined according to IMGT convention as the region running from the second conserved V-encoded cysteine to the conserved J-encoded phenylalanine. The earlier analysis of about 530 of the donors excluded any sequence lacking an unambiguous match to a single V gene segment. An earlier analysis of 587 of the donors classified V segments as functional when productive rearrangements were above 56.7% and as segregating when the standard deviation between donors was above 5%. A statistical classification framework was developed to diagnose cytomegalovirus status using the catalog of TCR beta chain sequences. A later analysis assigned V and J genes by comparing TCR nucleotide sequences with IMGT/GENE-DB human TR gene sequences. Using the TCRdist pipeline, a later analysis assigned CDR3 sequences along with most-parsimonious VDJ recombination scenarios. In a later analysis, each TCR beta chain was defined by its CDR3 amino acid sequence together with its V-gene family, and reads without a unique V-gene family were excluded. A later analysis removed several hundred highly shared, low-generation-probability nucleotide sequences to deal with suspected cross-contamination and a sequencing artifact. In a later analysis, a clonal expansion index was calculated for each public chain from normalized within-repertoire ranks of inferred template counts. In a later analysis, generation probabilities were computed using a VDJ recombination model fitted to out-of-frame rearrangements, and the results were checked against IGoR. A later analysis scored TCR-TCR, TCR-HLA and TCR-CMV co-occurrence with hypergeometric tests, applying a repertoire-size bias correction to TCR pairs. In a later analysis, false discovery rates were estimated by permuting HLA or CMV assignments 20 times. In a later analysis, co-occurring TCRs were grouped using DBSCAN, with TCRdist sequence similarity added in when clustering inside HLA-allele-positive subsets. Co-occurrence clustering excluded repertoires with fewer than 30,000 or more than 120,000 public chains, plus five with anomalous nucleotide sharing. TCRdb holds this immuneACCESS table with in-frame rearrangements only. Some clones are missing; in checked studies, unresolved V genes explain under half, and the rest has no known cause. D and trimming were read from the DNA, whereas the V and J calls and clone size are those reported in that table. The sample table holds roughly 100,000 clones, of which 84% were seen once. Around 6% of the sample is taken by the ten largest.

Regarding this clone: Its antigen target is currently unknown. Per-base quality was not reported, and no clone a single base away is much larger than it.

In total, fewer than 750 healthy bone marrow donors made up the cohort. At the time of sampling, all cohort members were nominally healthy, though unrecorded immune exposures were likely present. The donor was CMV seropositive and belonged to the group of 270 or so seropositive cohort members. Each donor provided a peripheral blood sample, and peripheral blood mononuclear cells were used for TCR beta sequencing. Genomic DNA was extracted from the blood cell samples with the Qiagen DNeasy Blood Extraction Kit. From the cysteine up to the phenylalanine, the CDR3 has a length of 17 residues. Only the CDR3 part of the read is kept: 51 bases, read in frame from the first base. CDR1 and CDR2 were assigned from the germline V gene as SGDLS and YYNGEE. The trim is 0 bases for V and 0 bases for J, with a gap of 13 bases between the germline ends.

The V gene is TRBV9 and the J gene is TRBJ2-1; no D segment can be confidently identified. Sequenced input: PBMCs. The sequence derives from a woman between 18 and 29 years old in good health and CMV-seropositive. The CDR3: CASSVGGFFSSYNEQFF. The sequenced DNA is TGTGCCAGCAGCGTAGGCGGATTTTTTAGCTCCTACAATGAGCAGTTCTTC.